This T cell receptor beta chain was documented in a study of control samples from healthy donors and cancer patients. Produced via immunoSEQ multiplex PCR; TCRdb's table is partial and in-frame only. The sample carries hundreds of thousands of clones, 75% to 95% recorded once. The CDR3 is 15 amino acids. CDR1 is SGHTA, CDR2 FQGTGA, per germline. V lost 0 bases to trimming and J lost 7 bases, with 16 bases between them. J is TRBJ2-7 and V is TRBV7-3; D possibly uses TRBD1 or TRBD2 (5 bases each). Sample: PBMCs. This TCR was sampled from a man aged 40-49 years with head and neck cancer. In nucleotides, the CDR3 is TGTGCCAGCAGCTTAACTTCCGGGAACGAGGGGGAGCAGTACTTC. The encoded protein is CASSLTSGNEGEQYF. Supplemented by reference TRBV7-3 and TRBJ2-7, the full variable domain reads GAGVSQTPSNKVTEKGKYVELRCDPISGHTALYWYRQSLGQGPEFLIYFQGTGAADDSGLPNDRFFAVRPEGSVSTLKIQRTERGDSAVYLCASSLTSGNEGEQYFGPGTRLTVT.